A single sample is the source of the 25 T cell receptor beta chains below, sequenced in a study of blood T cells in healthy people across ages (dated by TCRdb to the mid-2010s). Preparation of the library involved 5' RACE. The sequencer listed for this sample is Illumina HiSeq 2500. The second PCR ran for roughly 7 to 12 cycles and used a J-beta primer mix along with a sample-barcoded 5' primer. In TCRdb, the public reads were trimmed at Q25 with fastp and aligned with MiXCR, with productive beta chains retained. Rows with one shared CDR3 protein collapse into an entry with the most common genes and DNA. The sample profile shows approximately 1,000,000 distinct CDR3 sequences; 40% to 50% of them were found once. The ten largest clones take up around 18% of the sample. The specimen was blood. All receptors come from an older woman in good health.

This clonotype was observed at least ten times. V gene TRBV20-1 combines with J gene TRBJ2-1, with TRBD1 identical over 7 bases. V was pared by 6 bases and J by 3 bases, with 11 bases of the junction left unmatched. CDR1 DFQATT and CDR2 SNEGSKA come from the germline V gene (reference sequence). The CDR3 extends over 15 amino acids. CDR3 protein: CSAAGGSTGYNEQFF. In DNA, the CDR3 is TGCAGTGCGGCAGGGGGATCAACGGGCTACAATGAGCAGTTCTTC.

V gene TRBV7-2 combines with J gene TRBJ2-4; a possible D gene is TRBD1 (6 bases). CDR3 length: 20 residues. The germline gives CDR1 SGHTA, CDR2 FQGNSA. Trimming cost V 2 bases and J 0 bases, with 23 bases left between them. This CDR3 is CASSLKAAGDVRLAKNIQYF. The CDR3 DNA is TGTGCCAGCAGCTTAAAGGCCGCAGGGGATGTTCGGTTAGCCAAAAACATTCAGTACTTC.

The chain employs TRBV5-1 and TRBJ2-1; D remains ambiguous. The ends were cut back, 4 bases at V and 9 bases at J, with 17 bases in the middle. Looked up from germline, CDR1 is SGHRS and CDR2 is YFSETQ. This CDR3 region has 14 residues. Here the CDR3 reads CASSPGANAGEQFF. Here the CDR3 DNA reads TGCGCCAGCAGCCCGGGCGCCAACGCTGGTGAGCAGTTCTTC.

This chain joins TRBV29-1 and TRBJ2-5; 10 bases line up with TRBD1. V trimming: 7 bases; J trimming: 5 bases; junction bases outside the gene matches: 10. CDR1 and CDR2 from the germline V gene are SQVTM and ANQGSEA. This CDR3 is built from 14 residues. CDR3 DNA sequence: TGCAGCGCACGGGACAGGGGATCAATGGAGACCCAGTACTTC. Translated: CSARDRGSMETQYF.

The rearrangement links TRBV5-1 to TRBJ2-7; weak D call: TRBD2 (6 bases). From germline, CDR1 is SGHRS and CDR2 YFSETQ. The length of the CDR3 is 16 residues. Trimming cost V 0 bases and J 0 bases, with 13 bases left between them. The CDR3 is CASSLGAGTLSYEQYF. The CDR3 nucleotides read TGCGCCAGCAGCTTGGGGGCGGGAACACTCTCCTACGAGCAGTACTTC.

CDR3 bases: TGTGCCAGCAGTTCGGGACCTCCGGGTCACGAGCAGTACTTC. Translating gives CASSSGPPGHEQYF. The chain links TRBV6-6 to TRBJ2-7; D is possibly TRBD1 or TRBD2 (5 bases each). The germline V gene encodes CDR1 MNHNY and CDR2 SVGAGI (reference sequence). The CDR3 is 14 amino acids. V dropped 4 bases and J dropped 5 bases, with 15 bases sitting between them.

This clonotype has a handful of counts. This chain connects TRBV20-1 to TRBJ2-5; tentatively, D is TRBD1 or TRBD2 (5 bases each). This CDR3 comprises 12 residues. Germline CDR1 reads DFQATT; CDR2 reads SNEGSKA (reference sequence). Trimming took off 3 bases at V and 3 bases at J, with 8 bases between the two ends. CDR3 sequence reads: CSASLGEETQYF. CDR3 nucleotides: TGCAGTGCTAGTTTGGGGGAAGAGACCCAGTACTTC.

The chain combines TRBV28 with TRBJ1-2, with a weak D call TRBD1 (5 bases). With 6 bases removed from V and 1 base from J, the gap between germline ends came to 18 bases. The CDR3 is made up of 16 amino acids. Germline assignment: CDR1 MDHEN and CDR2 SYDVKM. CDR3 coding DNA: TGTGCCAGCAGCAGCTTTTGGGGGGAACTTAACTATGGCTACACCTTC. Protein product: CASSSFWGELNYGYTF.

In this sample, this clonotype turned up once. The genes are TRBV6-5 and TRBJ1-5, with D hard to call. Trimming took 4 bases from V and 4 from J, leaving 11 bases between them. Germline V gives CDR1 MNHEY, CDR2 SVGAGI. The CDR3 loop spans 14 amino acids. CDR3: CASSSSTENQPQHF. In nucleotides, the CDR3 is TGTGCCAGCAGTTCCTCTACAGAAAATCAGCCCCAGCATTTT.

The chain combines TRBV12-3 or TRBV12-4 with TRBJ2-3, with 11 bases that match TRBD2. This CDR3 region has 16 residues. V shed 6 bases, J shed 6 bases, and the junction held 11 bases outside the gene matches. The CDR3: CASREGLADPRDTQYF. Here the CDR3 DNA reads TGTGCCAGCAGAGAGGGACTAGCGGACCCCCGGGATACGCAGTATTTT.

A few counts support this clonotype. V gene TRBV7-8 combines with J gene TRBJ2-3; 7 nucleotides align to TRBD2. This CDR3 is built from 14 residues. The germline V gene has CDR1 SGHVS and CDR2 FQNEAQ. With 0 bases clipped from V and 4 bases from J, the junction kept 1 base outside the gene matches. CDR3 bases: TGTGCCAGCAGCTTAGCCGGACTAGCAGATACGCAGTATTTT. As protein: CASSLAGLADTQYF.

This clonotype turned up a few times. The chain employs TRBV30 and TRBJ2-1, with D perhaps TRBD2 (5 bases). V was trimmed by 0 bases and J by 8 bases, leaving 11 bases between them. CDR1 is GTSNPN, CDR2 SVGIG, per germline (reference sequence). The CDR3 extends over 13 amino acids. In nucleotides, the CDR3 is TGTGCCTGGAGTGTACGGGAAGACGATGAGCAGTTCTTC. Amino acids: CAWSVREDDEQFF.

This clonotype has a handful of counts. This chain links TRBV28 with TRBJ1-2; maybe TRBD1 (5 bases). This CDR3 has 15 amino acids. Per the germline V gene, CDR1 is MDHEN and CDR2 is SYDVKM. Trimming removed 5 bases from V and 0 bases from J, with 13 bases in between. CDR3 protein: CASSKGQPANYGYTF. The CDR3 region has the DNA TGTGCCAGCAGTAAGGGGCAACCAGCTAACTATGGCTACACCTTC.

Ten or more counts support this clonotype. This chain connects TRBV5-1 to TRBJ2-5; D gene unclear. V was shortened by 0 bases and J by 5 bases, with 5 bases between the two germline ends. Germline V gene data show CDR1 as SGHRS and CDR2 as YFSETQ. This CDR3 is built from 12 residues. This CDR3 reads CASSLAMETQYF. DNA of the CDR3: TGCGCCAGCAGCTTGGCAATGGAGACCCAGTACTTC. Together with reference TRBV5-1 and TRBJ2-5, the CDR3 gives the full variable domain: KAGVTQTPRYLIKTRGQQVTLSCSPISGHRSVSWYQQTPGQGLQFLFEYFSETQRNKGNFPGRFSGRQFSNSRSEMNVSTLELGDSALYLCASSLAMETQYFGPGTRLLVL.

The chain uses TRBV6-5 and TRBJ2-7, with a tentative D call TRBD1 (6 bases). The V end was cut by 0 bases, the J end by 4 bases, with 13 bases between. Germline-derived CDR1 and CDR2 are MNHEY and SVGAGI. The CDR3 runs to 15 residues. As DNA, the CDR3 is TGTGCCAGCAGTTACTCGCGCGTACAGGGTTACGAGCAGTACTTC. Translating it yields CASSYSRVQGYEQYF.

This chain uses TRBV5-6 with TRBJ2-3; possible D gene TRBD2, 7 bases. Per germline, CDR1 SGHDT and CDR2 YYEEEE. The V gene lost 3 bases and the J gene lost 6 bases, with 17 bases spanning the gap. The CDR3 loop spans 15 amino acids. The DNA of the CDR3 is TGTGCCAGCAGCTCCGCACAGGGAGCGGGGGATACGCAGTATTTT. Its protein product is CASSSAQGAGDTQYF.

This rearrangement joins TRBV7-9 to TRBJ1-5; D gene unclear. This CDR3 spans 14 amino acids. Trimming shortened V by 5 bases and J by 0 bases, and 8 bases separated the two germline ends. The V gene's germline CDR1 is SEHNR and CDR2 FQNEAQ (reference sequence). CDR3 bases: TGTGCCAGCAGCGATGTATATAGCAATCAGCCCCAGCATTTT. It yields the protein CASSDVYSNQPQHF.

V and J are TRBV29-1 and TRBJ2-7; tentatively, D is TRBD1 or TRBD2 (5 bases each). The CDR3 extends over 13 amino acids. The ends were cut back, 6 bases at V and 2 bases at J, with 14 bases in the middle. Looked up from germline, CDR1 is SQVTM and CDR2 is ANQGSEA. As DNA, the CDR3 is TGCAGCGTCCTCCGGGACGGTCCCTACGAGCAGTACTTC. Its protein is CSVLRDGPYEQYF.

The chain combines TRBV14 with TRBJ1-2, with D possibly TRBD1 on 6 matching bases. Germline V gene lookup returns CDR1 SGHDN and CDR2 FVKESK. This CDR3 contains 14 residues. The V end lost 3 bases, the J end lost 3 bases, and 11 bases lay between the germline ends. CDR3 in amino acids: CASSQIQGYYGYTF. The CDR3 DNA follows: TGTGCCAGCAGCCAGATACAGGGTTACTATGGCTACACCTTC. The whole variable domain, filled in from reference TRBV14 and TRBJ1-2, reads EAGVTQFPSHSVIEKGQTVTLRCDPISGHDNLYWYRRVMGKEIKFLLHFVKESKQDESGMPNNRFLAERTGGTYSTLKVQPAELEDSGVYFCASSQIQGYYGYTFGSGTRLTVV.

Note on this clonotype: Since a much larger clone is just one base distant, this may be a read error. V usage is TRBV29-1 and J usage is TRBJ2-5; weak D call: TRBD1 (5 bases). The ends were cut back, 4 bases at V and 1 base at J, with 13 bases in the middle. In germline, CDR1 is SQVTM, CDR2 ANQGSEA. This CDR3 has 14 amino acids. This CDR3 reads CSVGPRVPQETQYF. CDR3 in DNA: TGCAGCGTTGGACCCAGGGTTCCCCAAGAGACCCAGTACTTC.

The table lists this clonotype with a few counts. The gene calls are TRBV4-2 and TRBJ2-1, with TRBD2 matching over 7 bases. The CDR3 is 16 amino acids. J gave up 1 base and V 3 bases, and 6 bases lay outside the gene matches. CDR1 and CDR2 from the germline V gene are LGHNA and YNFKEQ. CDR3 coding DNA: TGTGCCAGCAGCCAGGGGCTAGCGGAGTCCTACAATGAGCAGTTCTTC. It encodes CASSQGLAESYNEQFF.

The chain is built from TRBV12-3 or TRBV12-4 and TRBJ1-1, with D possibly matching TRBD1 (5 bases). V lost 5 bases to trimming and J lost 6 bases, with 22 bases between them. There are 16 residues in the CDR3. The CDR3 DNA follows: TGTGCCAGCAGTCCGATGAGGGACCTCTTTAACGCTGAAGCTTTCTTT. Translated, it gives CASSPMRDLFNAEAFF.

This clonotype was found a few times. The chain carries TRBV20-1 and TRBJ2-3; 7 bases fit TRBD2. The V gene end was trimmed by 3 bases and the J gene end by 3 bases; junction bases not matched to a gene: 9. This CDR3 comprises 15 residues. Germline V gene lookup returns CDR1 DFQATT and CDR2 SNEGSKA (reference sequence). CDR3 nucleotides: TGCAGTGCTAGGGACTGGCGGGAGTTTACAGATACGCAGTATTTT. Its translation: CSARDWREFTDTQYF.

V gene TRBV7-8 combines with J gene TRBJ2-2, with D possibly matching TRBD2 (6 bases). V was clipped by 5 bases and J by 6 bases, with 16 bases between them. This CDR3 region has 15 residues. The germline V gene has CDR1 SGHVS and CDR2 FQNEAQ. The CDR3 sequence: CASSPDIGSSGELFF. CDR3 DNA sequence: TGTGCCAGCAGCCCAGATATCGGGAGTTCCGGGGAGCTGTTTTTT.

The V call is TRBV5-1, the J call TRBJ2-3, with D perhaps matching TRBD2 (8 bases). This CDR3 contains 17 residues. CDR1 and CDR2 (germline): SGHRS, YFSETQ. Trimming removed 2 bases at V and 0 bases at J, with 16 bases between. CDR3 nucleotides: TGCGCCAGCAGCTTTGTTAGCGGGACAGCTAGCACAGATACGCAGTATTTT. Protein: CASSFVSGTASTDTQYF.